This T cell receptor beta chain was identified during a study of blood T cell repertoires in COVID-19. Whole-study context: COVID-19 samples from acute and convalescent phases originated in the United States, Italy and Spain. In each case, the material was cDNA or gDNA derived from T cells, B-cell-depleted T cells, or PBMCs.

Under the authors' procedure: Amplification of reference gene primers provided the estimated nucleated cell counts. The protocol was immunoSEQ multiplex PCR, while the TCRdb copy is restricted to in-frame clones and leaves out a portion. V and J calls and clone size are copied from that table; D and trimming were computed from the DNA. The data show around 180,000 clones, with around 85% seen just once and around 21% held by the top ten. Trimming took 5 bases from V and 4 from J, leaving 14 bases between them. CDR1 is SGHNT, CDR2 YENEEA, per germline. The CDR3 is made up of 14 amino acids. This chain joins TRBV11-3 and TRBJ1-1; TRBD1 is a possible D gene (6 bases). The sequenced sample consisted of peripheral blood. This sequence originates from a man aged 70 or older with active or convalescent COVID-19. CDR3 residues: CASSRRGGITEAFF. DNA of the CDR3: TGTGCCAGCAGCCGTAGGGGGGGGATCACTGAAGCTTTCTTT.